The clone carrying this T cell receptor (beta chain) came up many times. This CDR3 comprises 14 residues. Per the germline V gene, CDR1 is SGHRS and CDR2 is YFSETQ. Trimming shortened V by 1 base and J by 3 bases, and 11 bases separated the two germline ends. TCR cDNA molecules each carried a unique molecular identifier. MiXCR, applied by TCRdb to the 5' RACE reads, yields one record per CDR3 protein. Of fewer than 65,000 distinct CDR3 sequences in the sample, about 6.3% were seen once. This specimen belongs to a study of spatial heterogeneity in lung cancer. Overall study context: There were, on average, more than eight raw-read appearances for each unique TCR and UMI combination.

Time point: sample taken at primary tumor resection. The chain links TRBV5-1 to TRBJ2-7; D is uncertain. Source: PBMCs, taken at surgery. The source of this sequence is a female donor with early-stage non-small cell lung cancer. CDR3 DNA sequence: TGCGCCAGCAGCTTGAGTGGATTTAACTACGAGCAGTACTTC. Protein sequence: CASSLSGFNYEQYF.